This TCR beta chain derives from a study of blood T cell repertoires in COVID-19. Study at large: Sites in the United States, Italy and Spain provided acute and convalescent COVID-19 samples. PBMCs, B-cell-depleted T cells, or T cells provided the cDNA or gDNA that made up the material.

Methods used by the authors: The assay estimated nucleated cells by amplifying reference gene primers. Using immunoSEQ multiplex PCR, the repertoire was profiled, and TCRdb retains in-frame clones only, with some absent. V and J calls and clone size follow that table, whereas D and trimming were derived from the DNA. The sample holds 70,000 to 90,000 clones, over 80% seen once. The source material was peripheral blood. This clonotype was obtained from a woman of 80 years or more with acute or convalescent COVID-19.

This CDR3 is CASSSEREGLDEQFF. The CDR3 bases are TGCGCCAGCAGTTCGGAACGGGAAGGCTTGGATGAGCAGTTCTTC. The chain recombines TRBV10-2 with TRBJ2-1, with D maybe TRBD2 (5 bases). This CDR3 region has 15 residues. Germline V gene sequence: CDR1 WSHSY, CDR2 SAAADI. Deletions cut 5 bases from V and 8 bases from J, with 19 bases between.